This T cell receptor beta chain was captured by sequencing in a study of shared clonotypes between healthy human individuals. The CDR3 runs 14 residues. The germline V and J ends were trimmed by 8 bases and 3 bases, with 17 bases remaining between them. Germline loops: CDR1 MGHRA, CDR2 YSYEKL. Broader study findings: A few donors had roughly 5% of their naive CD4 clonotypes in common.

TCRdb's table, derived via immunoSEQ multiplex PCR, lists solely in-frame clones and lacks some. The data show hundreds of thousands of clones, with around 96% seen just once and 0.11% held by the top ten. CD45RO-negative, CCR7-positively selected cells formed the naive CD8 fraction, excluding terminally differentiated effector memory CD45RA+ cells. Concerning this clone itself: Its specificity is not known.

The genes are TRBV4-1 and TRBJ2-7, with D hard to call. The sample was naive CD8+ T cells sorted from blood. The clonotype was recovered from a woman in her 30s in good health. The CDR3 loop is CASSPSGADYEQYF. The CDR3 coding sequence is TGCGCCAGCTCTCCAAGTGGCGCCGACTACGAGCAGTACTTC.